This entry describes one T cell receptor beta chain. Its antigen is unidentified. The entry originates in a study of shared clonotypes between healthy human individuals. Study observations and caveats: Naive CD4 clonotype sharing across a handful of donors was about 5%.

CDR1 is SGHDN and CDR2 is FVKESK in the germline V gene. This CDR3 comprises 16 residues. V lost 7 bases to trimming and J lost 4 bases; unmatched junction nucleotides: 10. Using immunoSEQ multiplex PCR, the repertoire was profiled, and TCRdb retains in-frame clones only, with some absent. Of approximately 1.1 million clones listed, 75% to 80% are singletons. The clonotype comes from a man younger than 30 in good health. Some clones in this sample may be carry-over from other donors' samples. The chain recombines TRBV14 with TRBJ2-1; 10 positions match TRBD2. The specimen was memory CD4+ T cells from PBMCs. Subset: CD45RA-negative fraction. Written as DNA, the CDR3 is TGTGCCAGCACGAGTGGCAGCGGGAGGGCGTACAATGAGCAGTTCTTC. Residues: CASTSGSGRAYNEQFF. Based on the CDR3 plus reference TRBV14 and TRBJ2-1, the full variable domain is EAGVTQFPSHSVIEKGQTVTLRCDPISGHDNLYWYRRVMGKEIKFLLHFVKESKQDESGMPNNRFLAERTGGTYSTLKVQPAELEDSGVYFCASTSGSGRAYNEQFFGPGTRLTVL.